The 5 T cell receptor beta chains given below trace back to one sample, sequenced in a study of blood T cells in healthy people across ages. Combining a sample-barcoded 5' primer with a J-beta primer mix, a second PCR ran for roughly 7 to 11 cycles. Via MiXCR, TCRdb re-called the 5' RACE reads, giving one row per CDR3 protein. There are about 1,000,000 distinct CDR3 sequences in the sample; 45% occur only once, and over 15% lies in the top ten. Sequenced sample: blood. Receptors were obtained from a woman aged 55-69 years in good health.

This clonotype has a handful of counts. The chain carries TRBV10-3 and TRBJ2-7, with 7 bases matching TRBD1. The last part of the DNA fits TRBJ2-5 better; the J call may be wrong. Looked up from germline, CDR1 is ENHRY and CDR2 is SYGVKD. This CDR3 is 14 amino acids long. The CDR3 DNA is TGTGCCATCAGTGAGTCAGCACAGGGGGAGACCCAGTACTTC. Amino acid sequence: CAISESAQGETQYF.

This rearrangement joins TRBV6-5 to TRBJ1-1; tentatively, D is TRBD1 (5 bases). Germline V lookup: CDR1 MNHEY, CDR2 SVGAGI. The CDR3 is made up of 13 amino acids. Deletions cut 5 bases from V and 6 bases from J, with 13 bases between. The CDR3 DNA reads as TGTGCCAGCAGTATAGGGGCAGGGTCTGAAGCTTTCTTT. The encoded protein is CASSIGAGSEAFF.

CDR3 bases: TGTGCCAGCAGCTTACTAATTGGAGCGGGAGAACGATGTCGCTCCTACAATGAGCAGTTCTTC. This codes for CASSLLIGAGERCRSYNEQFF. The genes are TRBV11-1 and TRBJ2-1; 8 bases map to TRBD2. The CDR3 has 21 amino acids. CDR1 and CDR2 from the germline V gene are SGHAT and FQDESV (reference sequence). V lost 2 bases, J lost 0 bases, and 18 bases stayed unmatched.

Turning to this clonotype: One end of the junction varies from germline; a read error may be responsible. The chain combines TRBV15 with TRBJ1-1; D is undetermined. CDR1 is LNHNV, CDR2 YYDKDF, per germline (reference sequence). The CDR3 has 14 amino acids. The CDR3 sequence is CDTSRDLGFAEAFF. The CDR3 region has the DNA TGTGACACCAGCAGAGATCTCGGTTTCGCTGAAGCTTTCTTT.

This rearrangement joins TRBV29-1 to TRBJ2-5; TRBD1 aligns across 8 bases. The assigned J gene may be wrong: the sequence end matches TRBJ2-7 better. This CDR3 has 13 residues. Germline V gives CDR1 SQVTM, CDR2 ANQGSEA. CDR3 sequence: CSVALQGVNEQYF. In DNA form, the CDR3 reads TGCAGCGTTGCCTTACAGGGGGTAAACGAGCAGTACTTC.